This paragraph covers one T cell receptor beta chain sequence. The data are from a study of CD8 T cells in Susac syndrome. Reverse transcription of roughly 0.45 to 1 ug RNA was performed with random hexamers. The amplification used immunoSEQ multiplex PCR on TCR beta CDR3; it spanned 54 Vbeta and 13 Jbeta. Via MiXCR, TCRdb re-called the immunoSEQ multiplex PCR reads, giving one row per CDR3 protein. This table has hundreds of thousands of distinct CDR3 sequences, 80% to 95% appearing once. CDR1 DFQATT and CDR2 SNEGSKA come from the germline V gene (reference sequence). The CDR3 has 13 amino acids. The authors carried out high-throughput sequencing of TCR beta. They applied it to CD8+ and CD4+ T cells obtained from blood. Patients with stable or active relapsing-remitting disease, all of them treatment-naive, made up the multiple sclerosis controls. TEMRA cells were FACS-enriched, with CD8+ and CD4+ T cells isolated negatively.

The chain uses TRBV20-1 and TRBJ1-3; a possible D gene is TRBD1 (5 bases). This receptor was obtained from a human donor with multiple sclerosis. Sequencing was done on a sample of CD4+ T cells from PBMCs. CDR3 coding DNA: TGCGGGGCGCGGGTACTCTCTGGAAACACCATATATTTT. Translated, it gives CGARVLSGNTIYF.